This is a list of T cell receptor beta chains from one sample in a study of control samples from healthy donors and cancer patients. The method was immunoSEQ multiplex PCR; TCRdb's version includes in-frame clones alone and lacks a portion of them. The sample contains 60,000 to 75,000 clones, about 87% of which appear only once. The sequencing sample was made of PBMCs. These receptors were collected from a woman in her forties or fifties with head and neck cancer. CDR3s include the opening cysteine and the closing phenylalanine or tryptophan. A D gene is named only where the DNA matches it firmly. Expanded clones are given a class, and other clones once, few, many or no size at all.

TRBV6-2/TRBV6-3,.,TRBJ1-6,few,CASSYTTDDRISPLHF,TGTGCCAGCAGTTATACCACAGACGATAGGATTTCACCCCTCCACTTT
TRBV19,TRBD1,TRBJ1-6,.,CASSSRGQGPMPLHF,TGTGCCAGTAGCTCTCGGGGACAGGGGCCCATGCCCCTCCACTTT
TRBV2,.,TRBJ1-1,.,CASSVEREAFF,TGTGCCAGCAGTGTGGAAAGGGAAGCTTTCTTT
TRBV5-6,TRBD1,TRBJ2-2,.,CASSSGTGLTGELFF,TGTGCCAGCAGCTCCGGGACAGGGCTAACCGGGGAGCTGTTTTTT
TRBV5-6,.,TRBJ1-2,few,CASSSPGERYTF,TGTGCCAGCAGCTCCCCCGGGGAGCGCTACACCTTC
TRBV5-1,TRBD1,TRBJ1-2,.,CASSLEGARGYTF,TGCGCCAGCAGCTTAGAGGGGGCTAGAGGCTACACCTTC
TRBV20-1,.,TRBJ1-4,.,CSASRGNGEKLFF,TGCAGTGCTAGTCGTGGTAATGGAGAAAAACTGTTTTTT
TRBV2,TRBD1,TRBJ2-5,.,CASSEDRGKTQYF,TGTGCCAGCAGTGAGGACAGGGGTAAGACCCAGTACTTC
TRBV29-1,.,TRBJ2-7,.,CSVGPRGDSYEQYF,TGCAGCGTTGGCCCCAGAGGGGACTCCTACGAGCAGTACTTC
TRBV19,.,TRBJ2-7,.,CASSIGRGTYEQYF,TGTGCCAGTAGTATCGGAAGGGGGACCTACGAGCAGTACTTC
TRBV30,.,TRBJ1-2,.,CAWSQKPAGAYGYTF,TGTGCCTGGAGCCAAAAACCCGCAGGGGCCTATGGCTACACCTTC
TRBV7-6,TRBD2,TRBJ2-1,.,CASSPRTSGGFSSYNEQFF,TGTGCCAGCAGCCCCAGGACTAGCGGGGGCTTCAGCTCCTACAATGAGCAGTTCTTC
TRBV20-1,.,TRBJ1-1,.,CSASADSALKSFF,TGCAGTGCTAGTGCAGACTCGGCCCTGAAATCTTTCTTT
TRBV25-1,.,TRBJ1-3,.,CASSGGGYSDTIYF,TGTGCCAGCAGTGGTGGGGGATATTCAGACACCATATATTTT
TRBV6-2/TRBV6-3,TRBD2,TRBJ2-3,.,CASSSPWTSGGVNTQYF,TGTGCCAGCAGTTCCCCCTGGACTAGCGGGGGTGTGAATACGCAGTATTTT
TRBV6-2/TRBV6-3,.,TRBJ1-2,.,CASSYRTSGSGYTF,TGTGCCAGCAGTTACAGGACCTCCGGGAGTGGCTACACCTTC
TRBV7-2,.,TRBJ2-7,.,CASSLGWQFGSYEQYF,TGTGCCAGCAGCTTAGGTTGGCAATTCGGGTCCTACGAGCAGTACTTC